This passage covers 15 T cell receptor beta chains from one sample sequenced in a study of T cell responses to AZD1222 COVID-19 vaccine. The table came from immunoSEQ multiplex PCR; TCRdb's copy has only in-frame clones and leaves some out. The sample lists around 130,000 clones, 75% to 90% occurring once. This material consisted of peripheral blood, taken on day 0 of AZD1222 vaccination. The origin of the receptors is an adult in good health.

The J gene is TRBJ2-1, the V gene TRBV7-2, with TRBD2 as a possible D gene (6 bases). The germline V and J ends were trimmed by 5 bases and 2 bases, with 7 bases remaining between them. The CDR3 spans 13 residues. CDR1 and CDR2 from the germline V gene are SGHTA and FQGNSA. The CDR3 coding sequence is TGTGCCAGCAGCGGCGGGGCCTACAATGAGCAGTTCTTC. Translation: CASSGGAYNEQFF.

CDR3 in amino acids: CASSILVSGGSTDTQYF. CDR3 in DNA: TGTGCCAGTAGTATACTTGTGTCGGGGGGAAGCACAGATACGCAGTATTTT. V usage is TRBV19 and J usage is TRBJ2-3; 7 nucleotides match TRBD2. The V segment lost 2 bases and the J segment 0 bases; nucleotides outside the gene matches: 8. Germline V gene data show CDR1 as LNHDA and CDR2 as SQIVND (reference sequence). The CDR3 is made up of 17 amino acids.

This chain links TRBV5-6 with TRBJ2-7; 9 bases fit TRBD1. This CDR3 has 17 residues. After removal of 5 bases from V and 3 bases from J, the junction contained 15 bases not matched to a gene. The germline V gene encodes CDR1 SGHDT and CDR2 YYEEEE. The CDR3 bases are TGTGCCAGCAGGGGGACAGGGAGTAGTTCTTCCCTCTACGAGCAGTACTTC. It translates to CASRGTGSSSSLYEQYF.

The J gene is TRBJ1-1, the V gene TRBV5-8; D call uncertain. Germline V gene lookup returns CDR1 SGHTS and CDR2 YDEGEE. The CDR3 runs to 15 residues. The V end was cut by 0 bases, the J end by 7 bases, with 16 bases between. The CDR3 region is CASSLDHIRSNEAFF. CDR3 DNA sequence: TGTGCCAGCAGCTTGGATCATATACGGTCCAATGAAGCTTTCTTT.

V and J are TRBV19 and TRBJ1-6, with D hard to call. Trimming took 3 bases from V and 4 from J, leaving 16 bases between them. The CDR3 extends over 17 amino acids. Germline V gives CDR1 LNHDA, CDR2 SQIVND (reference sequence). The CDR3 loop reads CASSIFVTEAYNSPLHF. The CDR3, as DNA: TGTGCCAGTAGTATTTTTGTGACGGAGGCTTATAATTCACCCCTCCACTTT.

The chain is built from TRBV7-8 and TRBJ2-7; 10 nucleotides align to TRBD1. There are 14 residues in the CDR3. V gave up 4 bases and J gave up 5 bases; unmatched junction bases: 5. Germline assignment: CDR1 SGHVS and CDR2 FQNEAQ. In DNA, the CDR3 is TGTGCCAGCAGCTCCGGACAGGGGGTCCACGAGCAGTACTTC. Encoded protein: CASSSGQGVHEQYF.

This chain uses TRBV6-5 with TRBJ1-2; 8 bases agree with TRBD1. CDR3 length: 15 residues. The germline V gene encodes CDR1 MNHEY and CDR2 SVGAGI. V trimming: 4 bases; J trimming: 7 bases; junction bases outside the gene matches: 11. CDR3 sequence: CASSSQRTGIPGYTF. DNA for the CDR3: TGTGCCAGCAGTTCACAACGGACAGGGATTCCTGGCTACACCTTC.

The chain is built from TRBV9 and TRBJ1-2, with 10 bases identical to TRBD1. The germline gives CDR1 SGDLS, CDR2 YYNGEE. V lost 3 bases to trimming and J lost 0 bases; unmatched junction nucleotides: 5. This CDR3 contains 16 residues. CDR3 DNA: TGTGCCAGCAGCGCGGGGGGGACAGGGGCTAACTATGGCTACACCTTC. Its protein product is CASSAGGTGANYGYTF. Variable domain in full (rest from reference TRBV9 and TRBJ1-2): DSGVTQTPKHLITATGQRVTLRCSPRSGDLSVYWYQQSLDQGLQFLIQYYNGEERAKGNILERFSAQQFPDLHSELNLSSLELGDSALYFCASSAGGTGANYGYTFGSGTRLTVV.

The chain recombines TRBV28 with TRBJ2-4; D is possibly TRBD2 (5 bases). The CDR3 is made up of 15 amino acids. Trimming shortened V by 3 bases and J by 2 bases, and 11 bases separated the two germline ends. Germline V gene sequence: CDR1 MDHEN, CDR2 SYDVKM. The DNA for the CDR3 is TGTGCCAGCAGTTTCACTACCGGGACCAAAAACATTCAGTACTTC. Protein: CASSFTTGTKNIQYF.

The rearrangement uses TRBV12-3 or TRBV12-4 and TRBJ1-1; D uncertain. The CDR3 spans 13 residues. V was clipped by 6 bases and J by 5 bases, with 13 bases between them. The CDR3 reads CASSLAMGTEAFF. The CDR3 DNA reads as TGTGCCAGCAGCCTAGCAATGGGTACTGAAGCTTTCTTT.

V usage is TRBV20-1 and J usage is TRBJ1-6; no reliable D call. The germline V gene has CDR1 DFQATT and CDR2 SNEGSKA (reference sequence). The length of the CDR3 is 16 residues. V lost 8 bases, J lost 0 bases, and 17 bases lay in between. CDR3 bases: TGCAGTACTCGTGGCGACGTTAGCTCCTATAATTCACCCCTCCACTTT. This translates into CSTRGDVSSYNSPLHF.

The genes are TRBV19 and TRBJ1-2; D call uncertain. V was trimmed by 1 base and J by 1 base, leaving 10 bases between them. Looked up from germline, CDR1 is LNHDA and CDR2 is SQIVND (reference sequence). The CDR3 totals 15 residues. This chain's CDR3 is CASSIGGVGNYGYTF. CDR3 in DNA: TGTGCCAGTAGTATAGGAGGAGTTGGTAACTATGGCTACACCTTC.

This chain joins TRBV15 and TRBJ2-2; the D is unclear. This CDR3 contains 13 residues. Germline values: CDR1 LNHNV, CDR2 YYDKDF (reference sequence). V lost 0 bases and J 10 bases, leaving 9 bases between the germline ends. CDR3 nucleotides: TGTGCCACCAGCAGAGAGGAAATCCTGGAGCTGTTTTTT. Translation: CATSREEILELFF.

The chain links TRBV18 to TRBJ1-4, with D hard to call. Per the germline V gene, CDR1 is KGHSH and CDR2 is LQKENI. The CDR3 totals 11 residues. V was pared by 2 bases and J by 7 bases, with 2 bases between. The CDR3: CASSPGEKLFF. CDR3 sequence (DNA): TGTGCCAGCTCACCAGGTGAAAAACTGTTTTTT.

The CDR3 reads CASSSHTPGQAEYSNQPQHF. CDR3 bases: TGTGCCAGCAGTTCTCATACGCCGGGACAGGCAGAGTATAGCAATCAGCCCCAGCATTTT. This sequence joins TRBV28 and TRBJ1-5; 8 nucleotides match TRBD1. CDR3 size: 20 residues. Germline V gene data show CDR1 as MDHEN and CDR2 as SYDVKM. V shed 4 bases, J shed 0 bases, and the junction held 17 bases outside the gene matches.